This T cell receptor (beta chain) was observed in a study of Ad26.COV2.S vaccination and SARS-CoV-2 variants. Study results and limitations: There was a possibility that the TCR breadth and depth analyses underestimated total T cell responses. Recipients of vaccine and of placebo showed similar breadth of their non-spike TCR repertoires. People who got the vaccine had more spike-specific TCR breadth than people who got placebo. Post-vaccination breadth of spike-specific CD8+ and CD4+ T cell responses was reportedly substantial.

Remarks on this clone: What it recognizes is unknown.

Method: immunoSEQ multiplex PCR; TCRdb's copy keeps in-frame clones and lacks some. The sample lists approximately 400,000 clones; 80% to 90% were seen once. Treatment indicated: about 20 received Ad26.COV2.S at low or high dose, single or two shots; about five received placebo; per-sample allocation not given. Specimen acquisition occurred on day 63 following the initial vaccine or placebo injection. V lost 6 bases to trimming and J lost 6 bases; unmatched junction nucleotides: 7. This CDR3 comprises 14 residues. Per germline, CDR1 MNHEY and CDR2 SMNVEV (reference sequence). V usage is TRBV27 and J usage is TRBJ2-2; 7 nucleotides match TRBD2. This clonotype was sampled from a person between 18 and 65 years old who received the Ad26.COV2.S COVID-19 vaccine or a placebo. This sample comprised peripheral blood, obtained in a trial of Ad26.COV2.S vaccine versus placebo. CDR3 residues: CASSPGRAAGELFF. In DNA form, the CDR3 reads TGTGCCAGCAGCCCGGGGAGGGCTGCCGGGGAGCTGTTTTTT.